This T cell receptor (beta chain) was recovered during a study of shared clonotypes between healthy human individuals. Overall study context: Aged 18 to 49, the donors were two women and a few men. Findings and limits, study-wide: As a rule, naive subsets had a larger estimated richness than memory subsets.

An even split of each subset's genomic DNA across several immunoSEQ plates was performed. When replicate PCRs were run on sorted subsets, they used about 220 ng DNA, roughly 30,000 T cell genomes. Profiled with immunoSEQ multiplex PCR; TCRdb holds only in-frame clones, not every one. The profile shows 180,000 or so clones, approximately 92% of them singletons. Germline-derived CDR1 and CDR2 are SGHNT and YYREEE (reference sequence). CDR3 size: 14 residues. Trimming took off 2 bases at V and 2 bases at J, with 11 bases between the two ends. Details on this clone: Its antigen is unidentified.

The clonotype comes from a woman aged 25 to 39 in good health. The genes are TRBV5-4 and TRBJ2-7; the D gene is possibly TRBD1 (6 bases). Material for sequencing was naive CD4+ T cells sorted from blood. Subset given: CD45RA+ positively selected. Here the CDR3 reads CASSFRDTTYEQYF. As DNA, the CDR3 is TGTGCCAGCAGCTTCCGGGACACAACCTACGAGCAGTACTTC.